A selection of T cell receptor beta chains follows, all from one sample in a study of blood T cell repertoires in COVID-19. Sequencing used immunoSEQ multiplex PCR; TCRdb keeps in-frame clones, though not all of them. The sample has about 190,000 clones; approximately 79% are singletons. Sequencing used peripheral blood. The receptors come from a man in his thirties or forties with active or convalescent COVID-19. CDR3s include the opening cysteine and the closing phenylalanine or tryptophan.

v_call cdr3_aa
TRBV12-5 CASGPPRGTEAFF
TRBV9 CASSRGLADYNEQFF
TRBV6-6 CASSRGLATVPYQPQHF
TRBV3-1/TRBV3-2 CASSPQSDREAFF
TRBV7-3 CASSPGQARYGYTF
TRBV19 CASSIGTGLNQPQHF
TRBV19 CASSRGLADQETQYF
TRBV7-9 CASSPRGEDEQFF
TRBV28 CASSSYRVGYTF
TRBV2 CASSGDRGLNQPQHF
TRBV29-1 CSVEAQGLGSLGEQFF
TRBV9 CASSAPNGLNNSPLHF
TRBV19 CASTARAGGSDTQYF
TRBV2 CASKPAGLVTDTQYF
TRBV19 CASKGSGANVLTF
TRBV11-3 CASSLDLQGLDGYTF